This T cell receptor beta chain was recovered during a study of CD8 T cells in Susac syndrome (dated by TCRdb to about 2019). With respect to the entire study: Of the Susac syndrome patients who were sequenced, about eight were in clinical remission while six had clinically active disease. At the time of blood withdrawal, Susac syndrome patients were either therapy-naive, taking corticosteroids (with some also receiving IVIg), or on IVIg alone. Whether CD8+ T cell activation and differentiation in Susac syndrome was antigen driven was tested using repertoire sequencing. The clonality of the CD8+ T cell repertoire was compared across about 12 healthy donors, 14 Susac syndrome patients and around 16 multiple sclerosis patients. Paper-wide results and their limitations: The number of individuals in the TCR sequencing and HLA analysis was recognized as being relatively small. CD8+ repertoires in Susac syndrome showed clonal expansion, which was highest in CD8+ TEMRA cells and was greater in clinically active patients than in remitting patients. Around 15 Susac-specific public clones were identified in the total CD8+ repertoire, and about 5 Susac-specific public clones were identified in the CD8+ TEMRA repertoire.

Peripheral blood CD8+ and CD4+ T cells from healthy donors, Susac syndrome patients and multiple sclerosis patients were profiled by high-throughput TCR beta sequencing. The Susac syndrome patients fulfilled recently defined diagnostic criteria for either definite or probable disease. Bulk CD8+ and CD4+ T cells were purified magnetically by negative isolation, whereas CD8+ TEMRA cells were enriched by FACS. Blood was drawn into EDTA tubes, processed within 24 hours, and PBMCs were isolated by density gradient centrifugation. PBMCs intended for TCR sequencing were cryopreserved in liquid nitrogen and thawed later in a water bath at 37 degrees C. The sorted or isolated CD4+, CD8+ and CD8+ TEMRA cells had a purity of 90% or higher. Concerning this clonotype itself: It has no known antigen specificity. Base qualities are missing; no much larger clone stands one base away.

V lost 6 bases and J lost 3 bases, and the count of bases not matched to a germline gene is 6. The CDR3 numbers 14 residues from cysteine through phenylalanine. CDR3 DNA only is kept here, 42 bases in frame from base 1. RNA was extracted with the RNeasy kit and roughly 0.45 to 1 ug was reverse transcribed using random hexamers. TCR beta CDR3 regions were amplified with the immunoSEQ multiplex PCR assay covering 54 Vbeta and 13 Jbeta segments. PCR amplification bias was corrected by using a synthetic template baseline for primer optimization and computational correction. In the authors' own workflow: Reads were assigned to V, D and J genes according to IMGT and analyzed in immunoSEQ Analyzer, with only productive sequences retained. To calculate clonality, Shannon entropy was normalized by log2 of the number of productive unique sequences and then subtracted from one. For each patient and control, public and private clones were evaluated among the 100 most prevalent clones. Clones were defined as Susac-specific if absent from the healthy and MS cohorts, from around 1,000 published viral clones and from other ImmuneACCESS disease sequences. Using fastp trimming at Q25 and MiXCR clonotype assembly, TCRdb reanalyzed the public sequencing data and kept in-frame beta chains. All rows with the same CDR3 protein become a single entry with the most common DNA and genes. The V and J calls, along with clone size, are taken from TCRdb and not from the paper's own processing. This sample lists about 120,000 distinct CDR3 sequences; around 94% were detected once. The ten largest clones represent 0.25% to 0.3% of the sample.

The specimen was CD8+ T cells from PBMCs. The clonotype originates from a human donor with Susac syndrome. Recombination joined TRBV12-3 or TRBV12-4 with TRBJ1-1; a stretch of 8 junction bases matches TRBD1. The CDR3 protein is CASRAGGRDTEAFF. The nucleotides are TGTGCCAGCAGAGCAGGGGGCAGGGACACTGAAGCTTTCTTT.